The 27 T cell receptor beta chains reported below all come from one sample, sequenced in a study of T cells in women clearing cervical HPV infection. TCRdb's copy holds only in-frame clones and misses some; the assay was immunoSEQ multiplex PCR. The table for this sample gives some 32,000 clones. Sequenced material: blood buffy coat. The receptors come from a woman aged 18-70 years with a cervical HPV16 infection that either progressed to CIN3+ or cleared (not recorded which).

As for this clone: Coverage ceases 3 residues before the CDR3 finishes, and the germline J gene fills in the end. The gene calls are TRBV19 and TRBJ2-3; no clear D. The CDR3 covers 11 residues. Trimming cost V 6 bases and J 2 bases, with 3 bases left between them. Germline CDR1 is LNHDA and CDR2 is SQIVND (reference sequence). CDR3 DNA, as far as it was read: TGTGCCAGTAGCTTCACAGATACG. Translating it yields CASSFTDT. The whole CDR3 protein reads CASSFTDTQYF. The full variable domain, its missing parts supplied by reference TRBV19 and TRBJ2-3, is DGGITQSPKYLFRKEGQNVTLSCEQNLNHDAMYWYRQDPGQGLRLIYYSQIVNDFQKGDIAEGYSVSREKKESFPLTVTSAQKNPTAFYLCASSFTDTQYFGPGTRLTVL.

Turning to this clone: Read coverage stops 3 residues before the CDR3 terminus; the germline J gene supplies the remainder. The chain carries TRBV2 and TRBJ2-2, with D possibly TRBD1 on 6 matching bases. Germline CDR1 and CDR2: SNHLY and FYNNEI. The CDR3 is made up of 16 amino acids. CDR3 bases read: TGTGCCAGCACGGATGACAGGCCCAAACCCAATTCACCG. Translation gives CASTDDRPKPNSP. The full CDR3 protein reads CASTDDRPKPNSPLFF.

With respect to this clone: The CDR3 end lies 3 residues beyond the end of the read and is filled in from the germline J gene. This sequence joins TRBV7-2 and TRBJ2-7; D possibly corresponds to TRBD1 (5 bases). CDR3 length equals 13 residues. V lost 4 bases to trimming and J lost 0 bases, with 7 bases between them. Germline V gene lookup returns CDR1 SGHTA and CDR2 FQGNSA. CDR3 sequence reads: CASSSQASYEQYF. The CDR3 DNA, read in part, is TGTGCCAGCAGCTCACAGGCCTCCTACGAG.

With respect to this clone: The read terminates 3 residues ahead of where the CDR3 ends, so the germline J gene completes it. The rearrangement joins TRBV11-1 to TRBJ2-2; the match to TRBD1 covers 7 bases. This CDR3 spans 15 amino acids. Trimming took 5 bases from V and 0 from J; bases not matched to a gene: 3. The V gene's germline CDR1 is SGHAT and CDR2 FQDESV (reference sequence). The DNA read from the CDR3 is TGTGCCAGCAGCCAGGACAGGTCGAACACCGGGGAG. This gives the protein CASSQDRSNTGE. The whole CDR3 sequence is CASSQDRSNTGELFF.

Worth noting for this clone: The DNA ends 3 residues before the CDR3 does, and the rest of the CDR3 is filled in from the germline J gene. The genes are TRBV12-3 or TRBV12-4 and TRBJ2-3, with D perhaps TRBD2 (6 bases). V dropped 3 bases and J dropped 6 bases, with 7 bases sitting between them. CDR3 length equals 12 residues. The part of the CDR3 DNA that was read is TGTGCCAGCAGTTTTGCGGGGGATACG. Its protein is CASSFAGDT. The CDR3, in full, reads CASSFAGDTQYF.

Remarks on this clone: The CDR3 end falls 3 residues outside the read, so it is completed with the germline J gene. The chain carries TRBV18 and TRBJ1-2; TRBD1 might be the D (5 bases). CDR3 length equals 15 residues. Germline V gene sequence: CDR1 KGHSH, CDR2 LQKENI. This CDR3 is CASSPGQRATDTYTF. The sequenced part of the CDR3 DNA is TGTGCCAGCTCACCAGGGCAGCGGGCGACAGATACC.

This chain's CDR3 is CASSRDRKNNSPLFF. Incomplete CDR3 DNA: TGCGCCAGCAGCCGGGACAGAAAGAATAATTCACCG. This chain joins TRBV5-1 and TRBJ2-2; TRBD1 agrees at 7 bases. The CDR3 end is not reached by the read, which stops 3 residues before it; the germline J gene fills it in. From germline, CDR1 is SGHRS and CDR2 YFSETQ. This CDR3 is 15 amino acids long.

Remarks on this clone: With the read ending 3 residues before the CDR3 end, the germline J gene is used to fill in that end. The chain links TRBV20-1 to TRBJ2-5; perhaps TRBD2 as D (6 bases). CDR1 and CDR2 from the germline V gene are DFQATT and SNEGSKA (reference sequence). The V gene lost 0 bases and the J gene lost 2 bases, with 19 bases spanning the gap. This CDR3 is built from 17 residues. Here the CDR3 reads CSARDPSGRGGQETQYF. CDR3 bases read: TGCAGTGCTAGAGACCCCTCGGGGCGGGGCGGACAAGAGACC.

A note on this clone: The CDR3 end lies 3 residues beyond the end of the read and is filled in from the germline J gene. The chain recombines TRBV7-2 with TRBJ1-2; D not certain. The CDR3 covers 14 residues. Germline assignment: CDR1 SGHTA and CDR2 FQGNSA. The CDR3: CASSLMATNYDYTF. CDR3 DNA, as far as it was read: TGTGCCAGCAGCTTAATGGCTACCAACTACGAC.

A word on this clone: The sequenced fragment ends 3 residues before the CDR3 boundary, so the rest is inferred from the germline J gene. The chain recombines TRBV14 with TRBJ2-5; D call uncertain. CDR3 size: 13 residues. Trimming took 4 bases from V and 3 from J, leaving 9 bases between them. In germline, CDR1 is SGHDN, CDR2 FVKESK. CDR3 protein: CASSLLREETQYF. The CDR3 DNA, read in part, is TGTGCCAGCAGCCTACTTAGGGAAGAGACC.

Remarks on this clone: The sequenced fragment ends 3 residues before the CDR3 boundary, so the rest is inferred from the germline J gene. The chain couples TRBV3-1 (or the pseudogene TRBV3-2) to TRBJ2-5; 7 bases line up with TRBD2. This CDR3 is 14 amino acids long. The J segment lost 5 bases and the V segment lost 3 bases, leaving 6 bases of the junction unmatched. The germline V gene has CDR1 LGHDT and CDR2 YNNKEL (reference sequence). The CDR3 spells CASSHPRGGETQYF. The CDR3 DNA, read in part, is TGTGCCAGCAGCCACCCACGGGGAGGGGAGACC.

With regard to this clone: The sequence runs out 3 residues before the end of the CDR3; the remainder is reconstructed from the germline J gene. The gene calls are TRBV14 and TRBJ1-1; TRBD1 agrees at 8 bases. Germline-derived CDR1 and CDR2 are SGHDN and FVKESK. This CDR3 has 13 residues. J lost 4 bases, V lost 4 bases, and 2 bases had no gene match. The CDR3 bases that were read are TGTGCCAGCAGCCGAACAGGGGGCACTGAA. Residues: CASSRTGGTE. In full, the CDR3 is CASSRTGGTEAFF.

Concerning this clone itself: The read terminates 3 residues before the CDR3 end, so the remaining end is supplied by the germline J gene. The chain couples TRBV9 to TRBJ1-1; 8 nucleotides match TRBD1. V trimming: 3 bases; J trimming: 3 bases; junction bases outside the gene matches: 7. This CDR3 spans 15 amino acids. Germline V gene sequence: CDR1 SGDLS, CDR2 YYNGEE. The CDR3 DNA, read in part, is TGTGCCAGCAGCGCCCAACAGGGGGTTCACACTGAA. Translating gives CASSAQQGVHTE. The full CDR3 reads CASSAQQGVHTEAFF.

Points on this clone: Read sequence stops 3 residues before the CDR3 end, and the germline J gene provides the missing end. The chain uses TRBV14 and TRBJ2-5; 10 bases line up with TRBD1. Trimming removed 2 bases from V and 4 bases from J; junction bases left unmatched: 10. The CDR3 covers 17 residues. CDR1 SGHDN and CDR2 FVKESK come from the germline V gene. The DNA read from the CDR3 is TGTGCCAGCAGCCAAATTCTCAGAGACAGGGGGCGAGAGACC. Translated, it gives CASSQILRDRGRET. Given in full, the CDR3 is CASSQILRDRGRETQYF.

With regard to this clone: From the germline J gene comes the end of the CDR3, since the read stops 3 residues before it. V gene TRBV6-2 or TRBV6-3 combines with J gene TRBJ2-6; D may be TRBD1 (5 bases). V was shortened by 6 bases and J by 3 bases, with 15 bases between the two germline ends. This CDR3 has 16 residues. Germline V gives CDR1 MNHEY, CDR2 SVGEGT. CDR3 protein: CASSQYQGYGANVLTF. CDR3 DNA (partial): TGTGCCAGCAGCCAATACCAGGGATATGGGGCCAACGTC.

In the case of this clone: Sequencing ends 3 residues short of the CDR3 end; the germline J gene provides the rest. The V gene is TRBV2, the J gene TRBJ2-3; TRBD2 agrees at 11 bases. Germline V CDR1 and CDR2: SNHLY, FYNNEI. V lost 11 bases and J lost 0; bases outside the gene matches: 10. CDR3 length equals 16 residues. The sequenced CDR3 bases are TGTGCCGCACGGACTAGCGGGTATACTAGCACAGATACG. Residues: CAARTSGYTSTDT. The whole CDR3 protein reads CAARTSGYTSTDTQYF.

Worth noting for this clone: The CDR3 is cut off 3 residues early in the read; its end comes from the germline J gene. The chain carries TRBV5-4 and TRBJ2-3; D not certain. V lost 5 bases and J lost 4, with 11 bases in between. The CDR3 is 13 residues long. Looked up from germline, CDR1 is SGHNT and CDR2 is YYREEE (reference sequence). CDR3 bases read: TGTGCCAGCAGATCTGAAGGCCCAGATACG. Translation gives CASRSEGPDT. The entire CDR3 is CASRSEGPDTQYF.

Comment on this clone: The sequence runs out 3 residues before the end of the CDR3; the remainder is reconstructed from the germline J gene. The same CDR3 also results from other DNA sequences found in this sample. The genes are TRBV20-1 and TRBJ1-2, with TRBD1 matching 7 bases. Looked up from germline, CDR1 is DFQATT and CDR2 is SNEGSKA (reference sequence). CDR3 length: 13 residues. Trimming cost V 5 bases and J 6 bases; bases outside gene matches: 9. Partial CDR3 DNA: TGCAGTGCTCGGAAGCAGGGGGAGGATGGC. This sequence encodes CSARKQGEDG. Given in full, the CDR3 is CSARKQGEDGYTF.

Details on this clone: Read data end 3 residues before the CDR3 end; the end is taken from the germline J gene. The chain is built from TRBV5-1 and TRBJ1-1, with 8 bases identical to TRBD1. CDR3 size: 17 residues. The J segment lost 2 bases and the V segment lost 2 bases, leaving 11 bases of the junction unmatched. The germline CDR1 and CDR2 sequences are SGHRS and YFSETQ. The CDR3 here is CASSFKTRGRVNTEAFF. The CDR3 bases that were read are TGCGCCAGCAGCTTTAAAACCAGGGGGCGAGTAAACACTGAA.

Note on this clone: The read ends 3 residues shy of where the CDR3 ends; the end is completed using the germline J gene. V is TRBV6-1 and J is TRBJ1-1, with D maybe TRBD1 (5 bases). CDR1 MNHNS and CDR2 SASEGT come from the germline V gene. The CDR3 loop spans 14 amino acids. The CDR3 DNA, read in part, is TGTGCCAGCAGTGAAGCTGGGGCAGGGAGAGGA. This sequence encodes CASSEAGAGRG. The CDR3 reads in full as CASSEAGAGRGAFF.

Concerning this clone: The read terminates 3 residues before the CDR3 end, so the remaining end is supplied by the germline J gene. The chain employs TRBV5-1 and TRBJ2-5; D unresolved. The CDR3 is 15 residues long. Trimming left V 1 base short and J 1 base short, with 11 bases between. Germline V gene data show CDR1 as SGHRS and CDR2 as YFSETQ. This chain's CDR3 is CASSLQEPTQETQYF. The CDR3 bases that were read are TGCGCCAGCAGCTTGCAGGAGCCTACCCAAGAGACC.

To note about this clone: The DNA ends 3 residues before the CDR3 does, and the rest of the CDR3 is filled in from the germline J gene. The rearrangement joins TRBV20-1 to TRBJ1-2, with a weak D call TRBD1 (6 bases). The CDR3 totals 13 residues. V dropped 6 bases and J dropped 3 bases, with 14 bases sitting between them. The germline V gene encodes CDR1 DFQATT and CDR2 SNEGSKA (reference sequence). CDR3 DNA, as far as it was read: TGCAGTGCCAGGACAGATGGGGACTATGGC. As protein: CSARTDGDYG. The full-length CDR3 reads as CSARTDGDYGYTF.

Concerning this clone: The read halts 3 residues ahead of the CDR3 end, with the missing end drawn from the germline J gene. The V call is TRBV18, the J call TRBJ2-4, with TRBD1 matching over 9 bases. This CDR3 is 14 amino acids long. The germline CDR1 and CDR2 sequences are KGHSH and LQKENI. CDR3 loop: CASSPTGGYDGQYF. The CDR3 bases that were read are TGTGCCAGCTCACCTACAGGGGGCTATGATGGT. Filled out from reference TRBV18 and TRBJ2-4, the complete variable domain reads NAGVMQNPRHLVRRRGQEARLRCSPMKGHSHVYWYRQLPEEGLKFMVYLQKENIIDESGMPKERFSAEFPKEGPSILRIQQVVRGDSAAYFCASSPTGGYDGQYFGAGTRLSVL.

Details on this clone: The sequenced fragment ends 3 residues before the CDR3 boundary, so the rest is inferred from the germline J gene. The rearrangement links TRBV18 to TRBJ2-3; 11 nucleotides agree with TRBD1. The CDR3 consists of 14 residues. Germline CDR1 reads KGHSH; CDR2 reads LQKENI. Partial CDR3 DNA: TGTGCCAGCTCACCCGGGACAGGGGGAGAGACG. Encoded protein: CASSPGTGGET. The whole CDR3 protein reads CASSPGTGGETQYF.

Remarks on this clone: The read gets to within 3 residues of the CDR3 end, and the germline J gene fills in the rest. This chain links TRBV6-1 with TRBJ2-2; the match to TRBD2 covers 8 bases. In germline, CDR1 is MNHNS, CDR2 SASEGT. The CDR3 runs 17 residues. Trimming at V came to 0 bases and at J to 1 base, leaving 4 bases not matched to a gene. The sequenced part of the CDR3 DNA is TGTGCCAGCAGTGAAGCGCCTACTAGCGGGAACACCGGGGAG. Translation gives CASSEAPTSGNTGE. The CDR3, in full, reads CASSEAPTSGNTGELFF.

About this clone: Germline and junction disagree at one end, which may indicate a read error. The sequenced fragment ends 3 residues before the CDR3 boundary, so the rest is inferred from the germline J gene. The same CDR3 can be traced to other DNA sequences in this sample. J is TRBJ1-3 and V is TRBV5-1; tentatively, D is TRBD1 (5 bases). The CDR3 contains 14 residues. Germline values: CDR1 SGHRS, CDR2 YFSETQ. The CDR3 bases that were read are TGCGCCAGCAGGCCTCAGGGACTCGGAGACACT. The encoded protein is CASRPQGLGDT. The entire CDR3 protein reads CASRPQGLGDTIYF.

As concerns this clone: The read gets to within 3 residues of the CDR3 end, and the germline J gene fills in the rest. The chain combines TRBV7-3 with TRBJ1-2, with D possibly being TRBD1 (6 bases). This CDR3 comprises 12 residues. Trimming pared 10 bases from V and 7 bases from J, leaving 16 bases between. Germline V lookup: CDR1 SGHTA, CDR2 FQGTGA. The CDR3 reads CATNRAHGGYTF. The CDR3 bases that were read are TGTGCCACCAACAGGGCCCACGGTGGC. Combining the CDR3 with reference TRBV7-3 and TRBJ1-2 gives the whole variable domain GAGVSQTPSNKVTEKGKYVELRCDPISGHTALYWYRQSLGQGPEFLIYFQGTGAADDSGLPNDRFFAVRPEGSVSTLKIQRTERGDSAVYLCATNRAHGGYTFGSGTRLTVV.